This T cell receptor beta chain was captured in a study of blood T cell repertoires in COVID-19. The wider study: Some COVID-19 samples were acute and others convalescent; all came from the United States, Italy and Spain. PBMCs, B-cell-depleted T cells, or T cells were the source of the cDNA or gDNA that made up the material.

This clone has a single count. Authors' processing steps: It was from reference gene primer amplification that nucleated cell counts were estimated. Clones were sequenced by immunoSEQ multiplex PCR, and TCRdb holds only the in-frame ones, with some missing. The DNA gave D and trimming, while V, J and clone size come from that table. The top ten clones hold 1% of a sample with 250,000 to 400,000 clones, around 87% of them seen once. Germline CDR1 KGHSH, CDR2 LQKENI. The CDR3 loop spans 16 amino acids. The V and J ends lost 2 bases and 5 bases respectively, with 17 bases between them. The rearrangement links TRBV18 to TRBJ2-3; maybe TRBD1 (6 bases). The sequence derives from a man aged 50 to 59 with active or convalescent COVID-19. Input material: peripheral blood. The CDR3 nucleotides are TGTGCCAGCTCACCATCGGGACCAGGGGATGTAGATACGCAGTATTTT. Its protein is CASSPSGPGDVDTQYF.